Listed below are T cell receptor beta chains from one sample, sequenced in a study of blood T cell repertoires in COVID-19. TCRdb's copy holds only in-frame clones and misses some; the assay was immunoSEQ multiplex PCR. The profile shows around 180,000 clones, about three quarters of them singletons. Sequenced material: peripheral blood. These receptors were obtained from a woman of 80 years or more with COVID-19, enrolled during active disease. The CDR3 runs from the conserved cysteine through the conserved F or W. D genes are given only for firm matches. Where a row states a size, it is once, few, many or the class of an expanded clone; other rows omit it.

d_gene	abundance	v_gene	j_gene	CDR3aa	CDR3nt
.	once	TRBV5-5	TRBJ1-5	CASSGNTGSNQPQHF	TGTGCCAGCAGCGGAAATACAGGAAGCAATCAGCCCCAGCATTTT
TRBD2	.	TRBV10-3	TRBJ2-7	CAISESLAGYEQYF	TGTGCCATCAGTGAGTCCCTAGCGGGATACGAGCAGTACTTC
TRBD2	.	TRBV4-3	TRBJ2-1	CASSQVGGGPYNEQFF	TGCGCCAGCAGCCAAGTCGGCGGGGGTCCCTACAATGAGCAGTTCTTC
.	few	TRBV19	TRBJ2-7	CASTDSFYEQYF	TGTGCCTCGACGGACAGTTTCTACGAGCAGTACTTC
TRBD2	many	TRBV27	TRBJ2-7	CASSLLAGSSYEQYF	TGTGCCAGCAGTTTGCTAGCGGGGAGCTCCTACGAGCAGTACTTC
TRBD1	few	TRBV11-3	TRBJ2-2	CASSSKTGWTGELFF	TGTGCCAGCAGCTCCAAGACAGGGTGGACCGGGGAGCTGTTTTTT
TRBD1	.	TRBV20-1	TRBJ1-5	CSASLSGTGYQPQHF	TGCAGTGCTAGTCTCTCCGGGACAGGGTATCAGCCCCAGCATTTT
TRBD2	.	TRBV19	TRBJ2-3	CASMGEGVEYF	TGTGCCAGTATGGGGGAGGGAGTTGAGTATTTT
.	.	TRBV3-1/TRBV3-2	TRBJ1-1	CASSQTGLNEAFF	TGTGCCAGCAGCCAGACAGGTCTTAATGAAGCTTTCTTT
.	.	TRBV28	TRBJ2-1	CASSWGDEQFF	TGTGCCAGCAGTTGGGGGGATGAGCAGTTCTTC
.	few	TRBV12-3/TRBV12-4	TRBJ2-1	CASKEGGSNEQFF	TGTGCCAGCAAAGAGGGAGGATCGAATGAGCAGTTCTTC
.	once	TRBV5-5	TRBJ2-5	CASSPGSIQETQYF	TGTGCCAGCAGCCCGGGGAGTATCCAAGAGACCCAGTACTTC
TRBD2	.	TRBV7-9	TRBJ2-3	CASSPLREVTDTQYF	TGTGCCAGCAGCCCCTTGCGGGAGGTCACAGATACGCAGTATTTT
.	once	TRBV5-4	TRBJ2-5	CASSPGLPETQYF	TGTGCCAGCAGCCCGGGACTCCCCGAGACCCAGTACTTC
.	.	TRBV6-6	TRBJ2-3	CASEGASTDTQYF	TGTGCCAGCGAGGGAGCAAGCACAGATACGCAGTATTTT
TRBD1	.	TRBV5-1	TRBJ2-5	CASSLVPGQQETQYF	TGCGCCAGCAGCTTAGTCCCGGGACAGCAAGAGACCCAGTACTTC
TRBD1	few	TRBV7-8	TRBJ2-7	CASSYDRGNYEQYF	TGTGCCAGCAGTTACGACAGGGGAAACTACGAGCAGTACTTC
TRBD2	.	TRBV28	TRBJ2-2	CASSFFRKREYTGELFF	TGTGCCAGCAGTTTTTTTAGGAAGCGGGAGTACACCGGGGAGCTGTTTTTT
.	few	TRBV5-4	TRBJ1-2	CASSITDLYGYTF	TGTGCCAGCAGCATTACAGACCTCTATGGCTACACCTTC
.	.	TRBV6-1	TRBJ1-1	CASSALSRPTVDTEAFF	TGTGCCAGCAGTGCCCTGAGTCGTCCAACCGTAGACACTGAAGCTTTCTTT
TRBD1	.	TRBV24-1	TRBJ2-1	CATSDSTGAGYNEQFF	TGTGCCACCAGTGATTCGACAGGGGCGGGCTACAATGAGCAGTTCTTC
TRBD1	few	TRBV5-6	TRBJ1-3	CASSSGQGGGNTIYF	TGTGCCAGCAGCAGTGGACAGGGGGGAGGAAACACCATATATTTT
TRBD1	.	TRBV10-3	TRBJ2-6	CASQGASGANVLTF	TGTGCCTCACAGGGGGCAAGTGGGGCCAACGTCCTGACTTTC
.	.	TRBV27	TRBJ2-1	CASSLGYSSYNEQFF	TGTGCCAGCAGTTTAGGTTACAGCTCCTACAATGAGCAGTTCTTC
.	few	TRBV10-3	TRBJ2-1	CATRGGNNEQFF	TGTGCCACCCGAGGGGGTAACAATGAGCAGTTCTTC
TRBD1	.	TRBV12-3/TRBV12-4	TRBJ1-2	CASNGQGWGYTF	TGTGCCAGCAACGGACAGGGCTGGGGCTACACCTTC
TRBD1	.	TRBV27	TRBJ2-4	CASSPGTVLAKNIQYF	TGTGCCAGCAGTCCCGGGACAGTCCTAGCCAAAAACATTCAGTACTTC
.	.	TRBV10-3	TRBJ2-2	CAISESMTGGTGELFF	TGTGCCATCAGTGAGTCAATGACAGGTGGGACCGGGGAGCTGTTTTTT
TRBD1	.	TRBV27	TRBJ2-1	CASSLGAGGRDEQFF	TGTGCCAGCAGTTTGGGGGCAGGGGGCCGGGATGAGCAGTTCTTC
TRBD1	once	TRBV7-8	TRBJ2-7	CASSLVGGLSEQYF	TGTGCCAGCAGCTTAGTAGGGGGCCTTTCCGAGCAGTACTTC
TRBD2	.	TRBV19	TRBJ2-3	CASSILAGPPDTQYF	TGTGCCAGTAGTATTCTAGCGGGGCCTCCAGATACGCAGTATTTT
TRBD2	.	TRBV13	TRBJ2-7	CASSSLTSGTYEQYF	TGTGCCAGCAGCTCCCTTACTAGCGGGACCTACGAGCAGTACTTC
.	once	TRBV6-5	TRBJ1-1	CASSSPRNTEAFF	TGTGCCAGCAGTTCCCCTCGGAACACTGAAGCTTTCTTT
.	.	TRBV5-1	TRBJ1-2	CASSLRGAEGYTF	TGCGCCAGCAGCTTGCGGGGGGCAGAGGGCTACACCTTC
TRBD1	.	TRBV11-3	TRBJ2-2	CASSLDFLVDRVDAGELFF	TGTGCCAGCAGCTTAGACTTCCTTGTTGACAGGGTTGATGCCGGGGAGCTGTTTTTT
TRBD2	.	TRBV5-1	TRBJ2-2	CASRLTSGNTGELFF	TGCGCCAGCAGGTTGACTAGCGGGAACACCGGGGAGCTGTTTTTT
.	.	TRBV30	TRBJ1-4	CAWSGQVNEKLFF	TGTGCCTGGAGTGGACAGGTTAATGAAAAACTGTTTTTT
.	.	TRBV4-2	TRBJ2-7	CASSQDPTYEQYF	TGTGCCAGCAGCCAAGACCCTACCTACGAGCAGTACTTC
.	.	TRBV19	TRBJ1-1	CAVSRYQGLDGTEAFF	TGTGCCGTAAGTAGGTATCAGGGATTAGATGGCACTGAAGCTTTCTTT
TRBD2	.	TRBV10-3	TRBJ2-7	CAISEAGLAGGKPTYEQYF	TGTGCCATCAGTGAGGCGGGACTAGCGGGAGGAAAACCTACCTACGAGCAGTACTTC
.	.	TRBV3-1/TRBV3-2	TRBJ1-2	CASSQRGGGDGYTF	TGTGCCAGCAGCCAGCGTGGCGGGGGAGATGGCTACACCTTC
.	.	TRBV29-1	TRBJ1-5	CSVGSVNQPQHF	TGCAGCGTTGGATCAGTGAATCAGCCCCAGCATTTT
TRBD1	.	TRBV18	TRBJ1-1	CASSYDREGGNTEAFF	TGTGCCAGCTCCTACGACAGGGAAGGCGGGAACACTGAAGCTTTCTTT
TRBD1	.	TRBV29-1	TRBJ2-7	CSVELGDSPYEQYF	TGCAGCGTTGAACTTGGGGACAGCCCTTACGAGCAGTACTTC
TRBD2	.	TRBV7-9	TRBJ2-7	CASSSPGLAEGSYEQYF	TGTGCCAGCAGCTCACCAGGACTAGCGGAGGGTTCCTACGAGCAGTACTTC
TRBD2	.	TRBV18	TRBJ2-1	CASSPNRAGSTYNEQFF	TGTGCCAGCTCACCGAATAGAGCGGGGTCCACCTACAATGAGCAGTTCTTC
.	few	TRBV29-1	TRBJ1-2	CSQVPSRKRDYGYTF	TGCAGCCAAGTCCCCTCCAGGAAGAGGGACTATGGCTACACCTTC
.	.	TRBV7-8	TRBJ2-5	CASSLSRGAVQETQYF	TGTGCCAGCAGCTTATCCCGGGGGGCAGTTCAAGAGACCCAGTACTTC
TRBD1	few	TRBV19	TRBJ1-4	CASTPGGFEKLFF	TGTGCCAGTACTCCAGGGGGCTTTGAAAAACTGTTTTTT
.	.	TRBV6-6	TRBJ2-6	CASSLDSSSGANVLTF	TGTGCCAGCAGCTTGGACTCTAGCTCTGGGGCCAACGTCCTGACTTTC
TRBD2	.	TRBV7-2	TRBJ2-3	CASSSLATSGPSTDTQYF	TGTGCCAGCAGCTCCCTGGCTACTAGCGGACCTAGCACAGATACGCAGTATTTT
TRBD1	.	TRBV18	TRBJ2-7	CASIAGTGRIEQYF	TGTGCCAGCATCGCCGGGACAGGGCGGATCGAGCAGTACTTC
TRBD2	.	TRBV2	TRBJ2-3	CASNPGLALTDTQYF	TGTGCCAGCAACCCGGGACTAGCGCTTACAGATACGCAGTATTTT
.	.	TRBV6-6	TRBJ1-2	CASSYSGEVNGYTF	TGTGCCAGCAGTTACTCGGGGGAGGTCAATGGCTACACCTTC